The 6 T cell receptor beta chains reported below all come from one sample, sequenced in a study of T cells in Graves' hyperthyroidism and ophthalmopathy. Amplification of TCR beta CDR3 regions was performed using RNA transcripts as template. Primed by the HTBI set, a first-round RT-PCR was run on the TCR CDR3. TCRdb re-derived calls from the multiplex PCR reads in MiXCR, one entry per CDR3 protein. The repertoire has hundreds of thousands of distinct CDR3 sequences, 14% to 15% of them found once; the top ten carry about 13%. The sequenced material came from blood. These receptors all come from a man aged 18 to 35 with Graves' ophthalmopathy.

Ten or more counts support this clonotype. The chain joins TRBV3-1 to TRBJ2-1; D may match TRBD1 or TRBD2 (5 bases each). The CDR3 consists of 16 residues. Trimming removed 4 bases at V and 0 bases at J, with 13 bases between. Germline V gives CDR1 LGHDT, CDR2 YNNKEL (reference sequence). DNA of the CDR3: TGTGCCAGCAGCCGTCGGGGACGGAGCTCCTACAATGAGCAGTTCTTC. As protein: CASSRRGRSSYNEQFF.

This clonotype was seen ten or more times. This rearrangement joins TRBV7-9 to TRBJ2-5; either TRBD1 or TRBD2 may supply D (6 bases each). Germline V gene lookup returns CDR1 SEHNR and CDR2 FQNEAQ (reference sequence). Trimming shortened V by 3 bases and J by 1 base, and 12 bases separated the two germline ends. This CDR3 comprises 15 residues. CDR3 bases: TGTGCCAGCAGCTTGGGGGCGGGAACCCAAGAGACCCAGTACTTC. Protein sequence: CASSLGAGTQETQYF.

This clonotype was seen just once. CDR3 in DNA: TGTGCCAGCAGGGCCCCCGGGACAGGGTCCAATCAGCCCCAGCATTTT. Protein sequence: CASRAPGTGSNQPQHF. The V and J genes are TRBV2 and TRBJ1-5; 9 bases are a match to TRBD1. Germline CDR1 SNHLY, CDR2 FYNNEI. The CDR3 is made up of 16 amino acids. The trim removed 6 bases at V and 3 bases at J, leaving 9 bases unmatched.

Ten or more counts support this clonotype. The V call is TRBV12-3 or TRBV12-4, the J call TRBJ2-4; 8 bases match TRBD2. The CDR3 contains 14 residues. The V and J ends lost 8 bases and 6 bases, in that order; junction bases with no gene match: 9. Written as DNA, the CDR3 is TGTGCCAGCGGAATAGCGGGATCGGGAAACATTCAGTACTTC. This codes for CASGIAGSGNIQYF.

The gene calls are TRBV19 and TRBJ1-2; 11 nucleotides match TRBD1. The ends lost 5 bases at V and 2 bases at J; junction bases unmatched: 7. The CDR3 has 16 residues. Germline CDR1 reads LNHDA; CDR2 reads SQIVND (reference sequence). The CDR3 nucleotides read TGTGCCAGTAGTCCATCGGACAGGGGGCGGAACTATGGCTACACCTTC. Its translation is CASSPSDRGRNYGYTF. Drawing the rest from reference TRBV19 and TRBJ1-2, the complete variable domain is DGGITQSPKYLFRKEGQNVTLSCEQNLNHDAMYWYRQDPGQGLRLIYYSQIVNDFQKGDIAEGYSVSREKKESFPLTVTSAQKNPTAFYLCASSPSDRGRNYGYTFGSGTRLTVV.

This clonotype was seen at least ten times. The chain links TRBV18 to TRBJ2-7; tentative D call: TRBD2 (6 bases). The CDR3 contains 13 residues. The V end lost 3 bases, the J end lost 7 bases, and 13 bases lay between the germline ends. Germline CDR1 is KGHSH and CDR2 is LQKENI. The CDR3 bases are TGTGCCAGCTCACCGCGCGGAGGGAGGGAGCAGTACTTC. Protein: CASSPRGGREQYF.